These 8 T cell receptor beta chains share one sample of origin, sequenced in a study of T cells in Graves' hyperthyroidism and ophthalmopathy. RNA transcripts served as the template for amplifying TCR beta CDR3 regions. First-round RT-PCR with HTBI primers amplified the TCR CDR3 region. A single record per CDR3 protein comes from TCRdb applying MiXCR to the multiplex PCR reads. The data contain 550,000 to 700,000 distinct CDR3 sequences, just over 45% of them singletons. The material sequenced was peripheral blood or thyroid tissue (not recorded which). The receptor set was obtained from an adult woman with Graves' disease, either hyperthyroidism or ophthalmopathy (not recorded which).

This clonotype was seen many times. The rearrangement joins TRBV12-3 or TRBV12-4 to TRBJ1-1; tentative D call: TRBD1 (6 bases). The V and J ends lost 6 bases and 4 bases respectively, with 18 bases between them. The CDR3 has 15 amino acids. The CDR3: CASRFPNRVGTEAFF. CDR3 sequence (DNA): TGTGCCAGCAGATTTCCCAACAGGGTGGGCACTGAAGCTTTCTTT.

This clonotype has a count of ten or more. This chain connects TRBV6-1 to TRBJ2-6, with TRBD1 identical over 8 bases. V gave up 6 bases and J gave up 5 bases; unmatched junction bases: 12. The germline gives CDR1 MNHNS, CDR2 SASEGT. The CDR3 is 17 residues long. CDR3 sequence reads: CASSAGTGSGRANVLTF. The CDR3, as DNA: TGTGCCAGCAGCGCCGGGACAGGTTCCGGCAGGGCCAACGTCCTGACTTTC.

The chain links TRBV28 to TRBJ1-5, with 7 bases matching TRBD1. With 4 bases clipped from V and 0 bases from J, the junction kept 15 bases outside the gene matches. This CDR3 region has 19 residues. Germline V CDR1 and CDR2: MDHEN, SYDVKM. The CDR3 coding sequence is TGTGCCAGCAGTTCTACAGGGGCGCAGCTCCTATATAGCAATCAGCCCCAGCATTTT. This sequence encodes CASSSTGAQLLYSNQPQHF.

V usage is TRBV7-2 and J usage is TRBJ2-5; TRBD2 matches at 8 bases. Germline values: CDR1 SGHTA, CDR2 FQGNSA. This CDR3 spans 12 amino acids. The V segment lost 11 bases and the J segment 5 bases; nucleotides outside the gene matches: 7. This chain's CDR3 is CASAGVWETQYF. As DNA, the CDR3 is TGTGCCTCAGCGGGAGTCTGGGAGACCCAGTACTTC.

The CDR3 region has the DNA TGTGCCACCAGTGATTTAAGGGGGGCTGGGGAGACCCAGCATTTT. It translates to CATSDLRGAGETQHF. The chain is built from TRBV24-1 and TRBJ1-5, with D possibly being TRBD1 (6 bases). The CDR3 loop spans 15 amino acids. Germline loops: CDR1 KGHDR, CDR2 SFDVKD. V was cut by 1 base and J by 11 bases, with 17 bases left in between.

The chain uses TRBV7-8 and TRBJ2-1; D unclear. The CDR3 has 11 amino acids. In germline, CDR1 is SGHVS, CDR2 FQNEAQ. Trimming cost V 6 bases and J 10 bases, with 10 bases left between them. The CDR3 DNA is TGTGCCAGCAGACACAGCAGAGAGCAGTTCTTC. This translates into CASRHSREQFF. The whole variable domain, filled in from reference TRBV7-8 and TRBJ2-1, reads GAGVSQSPRYKVAKRGQDVALRCDPISGHVSLFWYQQALGQGPEFLTYFQNEAQLDKSGLPSDRFFAERPEGSVSTLKIQRTQQEDSAVYLCASRHSREQFFGPGTRLTVL.

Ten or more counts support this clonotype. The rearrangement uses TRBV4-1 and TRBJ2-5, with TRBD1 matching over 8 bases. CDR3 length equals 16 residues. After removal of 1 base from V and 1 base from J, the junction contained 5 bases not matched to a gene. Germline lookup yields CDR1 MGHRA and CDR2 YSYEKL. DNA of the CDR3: TGCGCCAGCAGCCAAGGCCCAGGGGGCACCCAAGAGACCCAGTACTTC. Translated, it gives CASSQGPGGTQETQYF.

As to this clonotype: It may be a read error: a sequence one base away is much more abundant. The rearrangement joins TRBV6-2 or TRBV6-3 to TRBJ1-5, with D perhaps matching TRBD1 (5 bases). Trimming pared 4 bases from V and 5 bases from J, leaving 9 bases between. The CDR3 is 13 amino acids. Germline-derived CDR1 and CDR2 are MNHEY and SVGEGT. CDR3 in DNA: TGTGCCAGCAGTTGCTCGGGACATCAGCCCCAGCATTTT. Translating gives CASSCSGHQPQHF.